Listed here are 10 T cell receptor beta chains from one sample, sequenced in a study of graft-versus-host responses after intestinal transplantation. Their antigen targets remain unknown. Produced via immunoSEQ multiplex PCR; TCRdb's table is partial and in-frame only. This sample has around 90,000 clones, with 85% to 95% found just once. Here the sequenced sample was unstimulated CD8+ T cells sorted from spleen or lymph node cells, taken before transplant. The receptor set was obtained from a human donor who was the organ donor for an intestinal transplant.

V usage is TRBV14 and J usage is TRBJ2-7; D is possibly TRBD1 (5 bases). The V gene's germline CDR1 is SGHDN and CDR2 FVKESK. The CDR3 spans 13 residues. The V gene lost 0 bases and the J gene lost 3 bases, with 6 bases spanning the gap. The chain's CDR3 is CASSQEDSYEQYF. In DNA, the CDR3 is TGTGCCAGCAGCCAAGAAGACAGCTACGAGCAGTACTTC.

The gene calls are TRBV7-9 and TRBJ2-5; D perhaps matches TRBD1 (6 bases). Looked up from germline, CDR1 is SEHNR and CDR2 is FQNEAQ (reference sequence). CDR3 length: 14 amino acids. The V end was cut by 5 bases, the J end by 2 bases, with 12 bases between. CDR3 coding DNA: TGTGCCAGCAGCCCGTGGACAGATCAAGAGACCCAGTACTTC. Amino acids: CASSPWTDQETQYF.

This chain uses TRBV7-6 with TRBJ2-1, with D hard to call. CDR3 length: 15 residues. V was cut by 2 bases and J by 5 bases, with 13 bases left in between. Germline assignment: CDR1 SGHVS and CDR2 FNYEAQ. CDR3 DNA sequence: TGTGCCAGCAGCTTACCTGGGCCTAATGACAATGAGCAGTTCTTC. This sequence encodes CASSLPGPNDNEQFF.

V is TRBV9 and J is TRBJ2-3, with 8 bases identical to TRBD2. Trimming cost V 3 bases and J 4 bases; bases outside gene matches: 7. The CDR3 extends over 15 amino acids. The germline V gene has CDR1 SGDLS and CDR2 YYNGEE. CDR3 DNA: TGTGCCAGCAGCGCGAGCGGGAGATTGGCAGATACGCAGTATTTT. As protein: CASSASGRLADTQYF.

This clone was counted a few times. This CDR3 is CASSQDRGGELFF. In DNA, the CDR3 is TGTGCCAGCAGCCAAGACAGGGGCGGGGAGCTGTTTTTT. The rearrangement links TRBV4-2 to TRBJ2-2; D may be TRBD1 (6 bases). V was trimmed by 0 bases and J by 7 bases, leaving 6 bases between them. The CDR3 contains 13 residues. Germline V CDR1 and CDR2: LGHNA, YNFKEQ.

The DNA of the CDR3 is TGCGCCAGCAGTTTCGCTCGACTAGCTTGGCAAGAGACCCAGTACTTC. Amino acids: CASSFARLAWQETQYF. This chain connects TRBV5-1 to TRBJ2-5; 7 nucleotides agree with TRBD2. CDR1 and CDR2 from the germline V gene are SGHRS and YFSETQ. Trimming at V came to 5 bases and at J to 2 bases, leaving 12 bases not matched to a gene. The CDR3 extends over 16 amino acids. Variable domain in full (rest from reference TRBV5-1 and TRBJ2-5): KAGVTQTPRYLIKTRGQQVTLSCSPISGHRSVSWYQQTPGQGLQFLFEYFSETQRNKGNFPGRFSGRQFSNSRSEMNVSTLELGDSALYLCASSFARLAWQETQYFGPGTRLLVL.

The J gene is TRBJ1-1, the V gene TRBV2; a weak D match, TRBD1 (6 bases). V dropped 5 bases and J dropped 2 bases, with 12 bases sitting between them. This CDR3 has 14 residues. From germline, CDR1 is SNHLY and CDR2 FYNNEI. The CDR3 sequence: CASSHRERNTEAFF. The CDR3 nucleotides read TGTGCCAGCAGTCACAGGGAGCGTAACACTGAAGCTTTCTTT.

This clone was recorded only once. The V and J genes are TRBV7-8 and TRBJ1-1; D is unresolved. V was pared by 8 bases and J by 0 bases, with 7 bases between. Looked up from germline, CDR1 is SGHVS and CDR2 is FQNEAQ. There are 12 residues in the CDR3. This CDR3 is CASQKMNTEAFF. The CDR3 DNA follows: TGTGCCAGCCAGAAAATGAACACTGAAGCTTTCTTT.

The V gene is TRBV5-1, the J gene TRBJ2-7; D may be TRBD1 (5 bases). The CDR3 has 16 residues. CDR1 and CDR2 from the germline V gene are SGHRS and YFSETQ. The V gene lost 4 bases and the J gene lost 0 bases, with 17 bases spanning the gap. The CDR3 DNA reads TGCGCCAGCAGCGGGCCACGACAGACGAGCTCCTACGAGCAGTACTTC. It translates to CASSGPRQTSSYEQYF.

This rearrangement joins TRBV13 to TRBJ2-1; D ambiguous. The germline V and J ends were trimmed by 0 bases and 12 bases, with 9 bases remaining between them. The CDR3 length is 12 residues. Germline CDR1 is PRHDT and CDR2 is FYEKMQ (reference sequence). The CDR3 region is CASSLGPFGQFF. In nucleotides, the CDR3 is TGTGCCAGCAGCTTAGGCCCATTCGGGCAGTTCTTC.